This TCR beta chain was sequenced for a study of T cell responses to AZD1222 COVID-19 vaccine. Whole-study results and caveats: Repertoire sampling occurred only after the peak T cell response. Targeting of unmutated variant regions was reportedly seen in nearly half of spike-specific TCRs.

Measured with immunoSEQ multiplex PCR; TCRdb has only the in-frame clones, and not every one. In the table there are 150,000 to 200,000 clones, less than 95% of which are singletons. This clone was observed a few times. Its antigen is not identified. The sample consisted of peripheral blood, taken on day 0 of AZD1222 vaccination. This receptor was obtained from an adult in good health.

The CDR3 nucleotides read TGTGCCAGCTGGCTTGGCTACACCTTC. This translates into CASWLGYTF. The chain combines TRBV18 with TRBJ1-2; D gene ambiguous. Germline V gene sequence: CDR1 KGHSH, CDR2 LQKENI. V lost 7 bases and J lost 7, with 4 bases in between. This CDR3 has 9 residues. The whole variable domain, filled in from reference TRBV18 and TRBJ1-2, reads NAGVMQNPRHLVRRRGQEARLRCSPMKGHSHVYWYRQLPEEGLKFMVYLQKENIIDESGMPKERFSAEFPKEGPSILRIQQVVRGDSAAYFCASWLGYTFGSGTRLTVV.